This T cell receptor (beta chain) was identified in a study of regulatory T cells in long-lasting Graves disease. Indicated time point: newly diagnosed GD, antithyroid drugs for less than 3 months. Making the TCR library involved RNA that had been extracted from PBMCs. CDR1 and CDR2 (germline): DFQATT, SNEGSKA (reference sequence). After removal of 5 bases from V and 7 bases from J, the junction contained 15 bases not matched to a gene. The CDR3 spans 17 residues. This clonotype has more than one count but fewer than ten. To make TCR beta libraries, researchers used iRepertoire HTBI primers and Arm-PCR of CDR3 regions. TCRdb reprocessed the multiplex PCR reads with MiXCR, giving one entry per CDR3 protein. The sample lists about 540,000 distinct CDR3 sequences; roughly 14% were seen once. The data were also submitted as part of a second study, on T cells in Graves' hyperthyroidism and ophthalmopathy.

The chain uses TRBV20-1 and TRBJ2-2, with 11 nucleotides matching TRBD2. The sample was peripheral blood mononuclear cells (PBMCs), taken at new diagnosis, from a patient treated with antithyroid drugs. This TCR derives from a man aged 25-45 years with Graves disease. CDR3 coding DNA: TGCAGTGCTGCAGGCGCTACTAGCGGGAGCTGGGGCGGGGAGCTGTTTTTT. This sequence encodes CSAAGATSGSWGGELFF.